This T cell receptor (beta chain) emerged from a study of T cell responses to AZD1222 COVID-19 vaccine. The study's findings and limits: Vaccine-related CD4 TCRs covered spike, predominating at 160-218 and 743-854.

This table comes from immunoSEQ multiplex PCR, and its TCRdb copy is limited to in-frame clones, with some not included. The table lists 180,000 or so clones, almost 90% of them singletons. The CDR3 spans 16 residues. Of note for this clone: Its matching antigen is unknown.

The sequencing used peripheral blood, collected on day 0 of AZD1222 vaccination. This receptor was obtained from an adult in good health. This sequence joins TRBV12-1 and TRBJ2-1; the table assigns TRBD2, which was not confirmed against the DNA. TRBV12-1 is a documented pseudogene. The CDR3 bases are TGTGCCAGCAGCGCACGGGAGGCGGGGGAATACAATGAGCAGTTCTTC. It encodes CASSAREAGEYNEQFF.